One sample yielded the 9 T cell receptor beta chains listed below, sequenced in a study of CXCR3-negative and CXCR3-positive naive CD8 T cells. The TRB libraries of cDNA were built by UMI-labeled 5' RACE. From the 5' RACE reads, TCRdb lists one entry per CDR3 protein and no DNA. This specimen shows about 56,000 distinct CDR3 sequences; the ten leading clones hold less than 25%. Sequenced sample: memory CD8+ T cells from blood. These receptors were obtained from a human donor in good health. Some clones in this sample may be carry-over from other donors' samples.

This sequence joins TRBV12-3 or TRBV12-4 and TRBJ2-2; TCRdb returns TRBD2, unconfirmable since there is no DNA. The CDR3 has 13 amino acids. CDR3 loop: CASKAGAPGELFF.

CDR3 loop: CASSLTGFGEQYF. The chain recombines TRBV28 with TRBJ2-7; the TCRdb D gene call, TRBD1, has no DNA to confirm it. This CDR3 has 13 amino acids. The V gene's germline CDR1 is MDHEN and CDR2 SYDVKM.

CDR3 in amino acids: CASGLSIVEGASYNEQFF. The V call is TRBV12-5, the J call TRBJ2-1; TCRdb reports TRBD1, a call that lacks DNA to check it against. The germline gives CDR1 LGHNT, CDR2 FRNRAP. CDR3 length: 18 amino acids.

CDR3: CASSLKGMNTEAFF. The chain recombines TRBV12-3 or TRBV12-4 with TRBJ1-1. CDR3 length: 14 residues.

CDR3 sequence reads: CASSLGGGNQPQHF. The V gene is TRBV5-5, the J gene TRBJ1-5; TCRdb indicates TRBD1, and absent DNA this call remains unverified. The CDR3 extends over 14 amino acids. CDR1 is SGHKS and CDR2 is YYEKEE in the germline V gene (reference sequence).

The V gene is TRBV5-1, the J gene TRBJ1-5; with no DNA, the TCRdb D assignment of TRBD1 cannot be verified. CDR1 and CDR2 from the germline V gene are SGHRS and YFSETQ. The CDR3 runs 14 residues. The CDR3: CASSLNTGGQPQHF. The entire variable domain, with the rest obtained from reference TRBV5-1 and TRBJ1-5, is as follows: KAGVTQTPRYLIKTRGQQVTLSCSPISGHRSVSWYQQTPGQGLQFLFEYFSETQRNKGNFPGRFSGRQFSNSRSEMNVSTLELGDSALYLCASSLNTGGQPQHFGDGTRLSIL.

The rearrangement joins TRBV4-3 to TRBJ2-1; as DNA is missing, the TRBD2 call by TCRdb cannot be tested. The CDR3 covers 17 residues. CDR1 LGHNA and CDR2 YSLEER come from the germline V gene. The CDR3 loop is CASSQDRLEGGSNEQFF.

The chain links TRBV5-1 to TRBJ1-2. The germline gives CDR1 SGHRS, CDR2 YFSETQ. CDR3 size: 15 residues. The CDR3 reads CASSFWGEANYGYTF.

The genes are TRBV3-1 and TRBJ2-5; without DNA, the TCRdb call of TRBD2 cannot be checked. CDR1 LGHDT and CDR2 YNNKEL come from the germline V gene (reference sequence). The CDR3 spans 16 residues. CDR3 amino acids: CASSQGEREFLETQYF.